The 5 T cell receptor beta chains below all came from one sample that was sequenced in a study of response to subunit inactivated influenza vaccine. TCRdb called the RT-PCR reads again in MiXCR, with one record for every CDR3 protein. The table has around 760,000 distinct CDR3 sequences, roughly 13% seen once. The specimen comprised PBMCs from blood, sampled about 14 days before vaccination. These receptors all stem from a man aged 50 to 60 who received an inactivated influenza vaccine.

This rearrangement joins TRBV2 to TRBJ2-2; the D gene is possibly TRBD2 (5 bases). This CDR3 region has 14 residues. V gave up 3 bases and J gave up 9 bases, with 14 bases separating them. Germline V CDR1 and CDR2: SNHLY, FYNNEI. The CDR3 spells CASSDARDIWELFF. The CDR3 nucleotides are TGTGCCAGCAGTGATGCCCGGGATATCTGGGAGCTGTTTTTT. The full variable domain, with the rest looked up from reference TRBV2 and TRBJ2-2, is EPEVTQTPSHQVTQMGQEVILRCVPISNHLYFYWYRQILGQKVEFLVSFYNNEISEKSEIFDDQFSVERPDGSNFTLKIRSTKLEDSAMYFCASSDARDIWELFFGEGSRLTVL.

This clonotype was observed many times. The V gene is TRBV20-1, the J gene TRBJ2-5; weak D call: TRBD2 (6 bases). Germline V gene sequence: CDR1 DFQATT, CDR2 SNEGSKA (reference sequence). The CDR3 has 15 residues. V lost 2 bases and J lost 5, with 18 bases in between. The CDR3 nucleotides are TGCAGTGCTAGACGATGGACTATCTCTCTGGAGACCCAGTACTTC. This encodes CSARRWTISLETQYF.

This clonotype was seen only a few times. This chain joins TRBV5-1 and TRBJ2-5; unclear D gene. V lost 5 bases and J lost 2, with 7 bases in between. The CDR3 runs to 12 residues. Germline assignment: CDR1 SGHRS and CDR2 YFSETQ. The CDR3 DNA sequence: TGCGCCAGCAGGGGCCATCAAGAGACCCAGTACTTC. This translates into CASRGHQETQYF.

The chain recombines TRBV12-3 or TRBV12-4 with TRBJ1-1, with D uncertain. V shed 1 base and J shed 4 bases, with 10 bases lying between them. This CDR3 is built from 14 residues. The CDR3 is CASSLDRTVTEAFF. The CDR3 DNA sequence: TGTGCCAGCAGTTTAGACAGAACGGTCACTGAAGCTTTCTTT.

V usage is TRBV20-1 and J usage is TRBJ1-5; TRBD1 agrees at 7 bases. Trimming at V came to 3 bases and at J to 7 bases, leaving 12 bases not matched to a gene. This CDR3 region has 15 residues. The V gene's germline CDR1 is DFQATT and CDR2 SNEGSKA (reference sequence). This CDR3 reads CSASGGDRVGQPQHF. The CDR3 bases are TGCAGTGCTAGTGGGGGCGACAGGGTAGGACAGCCCCAGCATTTT.